Following are 15 T cell receptor beta chains from one sample sequenced in a study of blood T cell repertoires in COVID-19. Some clones are missing from TCRdb's copy, which holds only in-frame ones; the method was immunoSEQ multiplex PCR. The profile covers about 170,000 clones, with 79% appearing a single time and 15% to 20% taken by the ten largest. Specimen: PBMCs or T cells enriched from blood (not recorded which). These receptors came from a woman aged 70-85 years in a cohort exposed to, infected with or recovered from COVID-19 (not recorded which).

This chain connects TRBV12-5 to TRBJ1-3, with D perhaps matching TRBD1 (5 bases). V gave up 1 base and J gave up 8 bases, with 9 bases separating them. Per germline, CDR1 LGHNT and CDR2 FRNRAP. The CDR3 is made up of 13 amino acids. CDR3 sequence: CASGLGGRDTIYF. DNA of the CDR3: TGTGCTAGTGGTTTGGGGGGCCGAGACACCATATATTTT.

The chain has TRBV5-8 and TRBJ1-1; maybe TRBD1 (5 bases). The CDR3 loop spans 13 amino acids. Germline V lookup: CDR1 SGHTS, CDR2 YDEGEE. The V gene lost 2 bases and the J gene lost 5 bases, with 10 bases spanning the gap. This CDR3 reads CASSFGSGTEAFF. CDR3 nucleotides: TGTGCCAGCAGCTTTGGTTCAGGGACTGAAGCTTTCTTT.

This chain links TRBV18 with TRBJ1-5; no firm D call. V was pared by 1 base and J by 5 bases, with 12 bases between. The CDR3 has 15 amino acids. Germline V CDR1 and CDR2: KGHSH, LQKENI. CDR3 nucleotides: TGTGCCAGCTCACCACTAGGTGTTGCGGATCAGCCCCAGCATTTT. Protein product: CASSPLGVADQPQHF.

The chain links TRBV5-4 to TRBJ1-3; D is possibly TRBD1 (5 bases). Trimming pared 3 bases from V and 1 base from J, leaving 8 bases between. Germline CDR1 and CDR2: SGHNT and YYREEE (reference sequence). The CDR3 covers 14 residues. CDR3 sequence reads: CASSYGGSGNTIYF. CDR3 sequence (DNA): TGTGCCAGCAGCTACGGGGGATCTGGAAACACCATATATTTT.

The chain recombines TRBV29-1 with TRBJ1-6, with D tentatively TRBD1 (5 bases). CDR1 SQVTM and CDR2 ANQGSEA come from the germline V gene. The CDR3 length is 12 residues. This CDR3 reads CSPQITGSPLHF. Written as DNA, the CDR3 is TGCAGTCCTCAAATCACAGGTTCACCCCTCCACTTT. Variable domain in full (rest from reference TRBV29-1 and TRBJ1-6): SAVISQKPSRDICQRGTSLTIQCQVDSQVTMMFWYRQQPGQSLTLIATANQGSEATYESGFVIDKFPISRPNLTFSTLTVSNMSPEDSSIYLCSPQITGSPLHFGNGTRLTVT.

The V call is TRBV18, the J call TRBJ2-5; 7 bases are a match to TRBD1. The CDR3 is 14 residues long. V shed 2 bases, J shed 0 bases, and the junction held 0 bases outside the gene matches. CDR1 is KGHSH and CDR2 is LQKENI in the germline V gene. The CDR3 here is CASSPGTDQETQYF. The DNA for the CDR3 is TGTGCCAGCTCACCAGGGACAGACCAAGAGACCCAGTACTTC.

The CDR3 here is CASSYSITGMNTEAFF. In DNA form, the CDR3 reads TGTGCCAGCAGTTACTCGATTACAGGGATGAACACTGAAGCTTTCTTT. The chain carries TRBV6-5 and TRBJ1-1; D is perhaps TRBD1 (6 bases). CDR3 size: 16 residues. Deletions cut 0 bases from V and 0 bases from J, with 11 bases between. The V gene's germline CDR1 is MNHEY and CDR2 SVGAGI.

The rearrangement joins TRBV5-1 to TRBJ2-7, with 7 bases identical to TRBD2. CDR1 is SGHRS and CDR2 is YFSETQ in the germline V gene. V gave up 4 bases and J gave up 1 base; unmatched junction bases: 5. The length of the CDR3 is 14 residues. CDR3 nucleotides: TGCGCCAGCAGCCTACAGCGGGGTTCCTACGAGCAGTACTTC. It yields the protein CASSLQRGSYEQYF.

CDR3: CASSSGGETYEQYF. In nucleotides, the CDR3 is TGTGCCAGTAGTAGTGGCGGGGAAACCTACGAGCAGTACTTC. V gene TRBV19 combines with J gene TRBJ2-7; tentative D call: TRBD2 (6 bases). Trimming cost V 4 bases and J 2 bases, with 12 bases left between them. CDR1 LNHDA and CDR2 SQIVND come from the germline V gene (reference sequence). The CDR3 length is 14 residues. The full variable domain, its missing parts supplied by reference TRBV19 and TRBJ2-7, is DGGITQSPKYLFRKEGQNVTLSCEQNLNHDAMYWYRQDPGQGLRLIYYSQIVNDFQKGDIAEGYSVSREKKESFPLTVTSAQKNPTAFYLCASSSGGETYEQYFGPGTRLTVT.

This sequence joins TRBV28 and TRBJ1-2; TRBD1 might be the D (5 bases). The CDR3 contains 13 residues. Trimming took 2 bases from V and 4 from J, leaving 8 bases between them. The V gene's germline CDR1 is MDHEN and CDR2 SYDVKM. CDR3 amino acids: CASSLQGAYGYTF. The CDR3 DNA is TGTGCCAGCAGTTTACAGGGTGCCTATGGCTACACCTTC.

The chain employs TRBV27 and TRBJ1-1, with unresolved D. The CDR3 spans 18 residues. Germline V gives CDR1 MNHEY, CDR2 SMNVEV (reference sequence). The V end lost 4 bases, the J end lost 10 bases, and 31 bases lay between the germline ends. CDR3 in amino acids: CASSSFSDDSNLIRGAFF. CDR3 nucleotide sequence: TGTGCCAGCAGTTCCTTCTCAGATGACTCGAATCTGATACGTGGAGCTTTCTTT.

V usage is TRBV3-1 (or the pseudogene TRBV3-2) and J usage is TRBJ1-6; maybe TRBD1 (6 bases). This CDR3 is built from 14 residues. CDR1 LGHDT and CDR2 YNNKEL come from the germline V gene (reference sequence). Trimming left V 4 bases short and J 8 bases short, with 12 bases between. The CDR3 reads CASSRLGADSPLHF. For the CDR3, the DNA is TGTGCCAGCAGCCGTCTGGGGGCTGATTCACCCCTCCACTTT.

The V gene is TRBV5-1, the J gene TRBJ1-4, with 7 positions matching TRBD1. Germline CDR1 and CDR2: SGHRS and YFSETQ. V lost 5 bases, J lost 8 bases, and 12 bases stayed unmatched. The CDR3 is made up of 15 amino acids. In DNA, the CDR3 is TGCGCCAGCAGACCTGGGACAGTGAGGGAGGAAAAACTGTTTTTT. Protein product: CASRPGTVREEKLFF. The full variable domain, its missing parts supplied by reference TRBV5-1 and TRBJ1-4, is KAGVTQTPRYLIKTRGQQVTLSCSPISGHRSVSWYQQTPGQGLQFLFEYFSETQRNKGNFPGRFSGRQFSNSRSEMNVSTLELGDSALYLCASRPGTVREEKLFFGSGTQLSVL.

This clone was recorded a few times. The rearrangement joins TRBV5-1 to TRBJ2-7; TRBD2 might be the D (6 bases). CDR3 length equals 14 residues. V was shortened by 0 bases and J by 2 bases, with 9 bases between the two germline ends. Per germline, CDR1 SGHRS and CDR2 YFSETQ. CDR3 in amino acids: CASSLAGGAYEQYF. DNA for the CDR3: TGCGCCAGCAGCTTGGCCGGGGGAGCCTACGAGCAGTACTTC.

The genes are TRBV30 and TRBJ2-7; the D is unclear. V dropped 3 bases and J dropped 2 bases, with 14 bases sitting between them. Germline V gene lookup returns CDR1 GTSNPN and CDR2 SVGIG (reference sequence). The CDR3 has 14 amino acids. The CDR3 region has the DNA TGTGCCTGGAGATGGCACCCTTCCACCTACGAGCAGTACTTC. It encodes CAWRWHPSTYEQYF. The whole variable domain, filled in from reference TRBV30 and TRBJ2-7, reads SQTIHQWPATLVQPVGSPLSLECTVEGTSNPNLYWYRQAAGRGLQLLFYSVGIGQISSEVPQNLSASRPQDRQFILSSKKLLLSDSGFYLCAWRWHPSTYEQYFGPGTRLTVT.